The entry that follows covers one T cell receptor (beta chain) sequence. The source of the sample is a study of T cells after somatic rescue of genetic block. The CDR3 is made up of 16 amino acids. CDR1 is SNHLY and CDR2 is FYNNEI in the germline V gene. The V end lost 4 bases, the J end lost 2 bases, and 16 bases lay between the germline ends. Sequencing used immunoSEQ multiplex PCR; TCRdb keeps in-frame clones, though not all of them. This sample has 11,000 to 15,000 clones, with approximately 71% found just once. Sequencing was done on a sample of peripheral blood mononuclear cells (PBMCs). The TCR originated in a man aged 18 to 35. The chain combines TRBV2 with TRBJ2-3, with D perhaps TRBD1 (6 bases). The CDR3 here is CASSVQSGTSTDTQYF. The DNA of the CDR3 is TGTGCCAGCAGTGTCCAATCCGGGACATCCACAGATACGCAGTATTTT.